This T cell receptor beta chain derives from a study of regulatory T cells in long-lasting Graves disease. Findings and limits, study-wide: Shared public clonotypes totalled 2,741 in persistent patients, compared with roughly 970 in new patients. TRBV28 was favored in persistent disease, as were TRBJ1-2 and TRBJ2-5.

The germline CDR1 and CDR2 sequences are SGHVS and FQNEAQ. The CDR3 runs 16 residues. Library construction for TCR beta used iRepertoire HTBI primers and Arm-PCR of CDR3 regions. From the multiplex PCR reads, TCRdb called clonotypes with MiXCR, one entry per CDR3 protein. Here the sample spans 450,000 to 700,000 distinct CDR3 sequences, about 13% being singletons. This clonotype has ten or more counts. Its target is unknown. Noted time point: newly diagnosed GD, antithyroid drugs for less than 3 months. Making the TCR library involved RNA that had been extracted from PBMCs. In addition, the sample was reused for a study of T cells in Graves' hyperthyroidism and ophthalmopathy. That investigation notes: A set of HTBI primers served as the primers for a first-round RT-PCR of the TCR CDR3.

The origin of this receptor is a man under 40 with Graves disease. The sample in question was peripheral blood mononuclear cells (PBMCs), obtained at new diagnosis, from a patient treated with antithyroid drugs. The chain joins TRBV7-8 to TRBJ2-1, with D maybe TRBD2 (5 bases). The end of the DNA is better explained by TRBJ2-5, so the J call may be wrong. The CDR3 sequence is CASSLGRPAGQETQYF. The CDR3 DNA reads TGTGCCAGCAGCTTGGGCCGCCCGGCGGGCCAAGAGACCCAGTACTTC.